The 8 T cell receptor beta chains below were found in one sample sequenced in a study of cytomegalovirus exposure and HLA in healthy donors. This PCR relied on a set of 60 Vbeta primers and 13 Jbeta primers. Data came from immunoSEQ multiplex PCR; TCRdb stores just in-frame clones and leaves some out. The table lists 90,000 to 110,000 clones, about two thirds of them singletons, with 4.5% to 5.5% in the top ten. Sequenced input: PBMCs. These receptors were taken from a woman in her 70s in good health and CMV-seropositive.

The rearrangement joins TRBV9 to TRBJ2-7; D is possibly TRBD1 (7 bases). The CDR3 is 14 residues long. The V end was cut by 3 bases, the J end by 2 bases, with 12 bases between. CDR1 is SGDLS, CDR2 YYNGEE, per germline. The CDR3 spells CASSGGGTAYEQYF. Written as DNA, the CDR3 is TGTGCCAGCAGCGGAGGGGGGACAGCCTACGAGCAGTACTTC.

The rearrangement uses TRBV5-5 and TRBJ1-5; D possibly corresponds to TRBD1 (6 bases). The CDR3 extends over 16 amino acids. CDR1 is SGHKS, CDR2 YYEKEE, per germline (reference sequence). Trimming cost V 0 bases and J 4 bases, with 14 bases left between them. As DNA, the CDR3 is TGTGCCAGCAGCTTGGGGACAGAAGGCTTTAATCAGCCCCAGCATTTT. Protein: CASSLGTEGFNQPQHF.

The chain recombines TRBV27 with TRBJ1-1; D gene unclear. CDR1 is MNHEY, CDR2 SMNVEV, per germline (reference sequence). This CDR3 has 13 amino acids. Trimming pared 4 bases from V and 7 bases from J, leaving 13 bases between. The CDR3 DNA reads as TGTGCCAGCAGTTCCCAGTCAGTTTTTGAAGCTTTCTTT. Encoded protein: CASSSQSVFEAFF.

The V and J genes are TRBV5-1 and TRBJ1-6, with D perhaps TRBD1 (5 bases). There are 16 residues in the CDR3. With 1 base removed from V and 8 bases from J, the gap between germline ends came to 16 bases. Germline lookup yields CDR1 SGHRS and CDR2 YFSETQ. The CDR3 sequence is CASSLYQGQGYSPLHF. The CDR3 DNA is TGCGCCAGCAGCTTGTACCAGGGCCAAGGATATTCACCCCTCCACTTT. The complete variable domain, with remaining parts taken from reference TRBV5-1 and TRBJ1-6, reads KAGVTQTPRYLIKTRGQQVTLSCSPISGHRSVSWYQQTPGQGLQFLFEYFSETQRNKGNFPGRFSGRQFSNSRSEMNVSTLELGDSALYLCASSLYQGQGYSPLHFGNGTRLTVT.

The genes are TRBV11-2 and TRBJ2-1; a weak D match, TRBD2 (5 bases). With 2 bases removed from V and 9 bases from J, the gap between germline ends came to 14 bases. CDR1 is SGHAT and CDR2 is FQNNGV in the germline V gene. CDR3 size: 14 residues. This CDR3 is CASSLRRRDSEQFF. The CDR3 nucleotides are TGTGCCAGCAGCTTACGGCGTCGGGATAGTGAGCAGTTCTTC.

The CDR3 here is CASRSTQGNTIYF. DNA for the CDR3: TGTGCCAGCAGATCCACACAGGGAAACACCATATATTTT. The chain carries TRBV6-5 and TRBJ1-3; no definite D call. CDR1 is MNHEY, CDR2 SVGAGI, per germline. V gave up 6 bases and J gave up 4 bases, with 10 bases separating them. CDR3 size: 13 residues.

This clone has only one observation. V and J are TRBV27 and TRBJ1-2; TRBD1 aligns across 8 bases. Unmatched junction bases numbered 10, after V lost 6 bases and J lost 4 bases. The V gene's germline CDR1 is MNHEY and CDR2 SMNVEV (reference sequence). The CDR3 is made up of 15 amino acids. CDR3 in amino acids: CASSLTGDRLYGYTF. CDR3 bases: TGTGCCAGCAGCCTCACAGGGGACAGGCTCTATGGCTACACCTTC.

The rearrangement links TRBV2 to TRBJ1-4, with 8 bases fitting TRBD1. The germline V gene has CDR1 SNHLY and CDR2 FYNNEI. CDR3 length equals 14 residues. V lost 3 bases and J lost 5; bases outside the gene matches: 2. The CDR3 region is CASSDRTGNEKLFF. The CDR3 DNA sequence: TGTGCCAGCAGTGATAGGACAGGGAATGAAAAACTGTTTTTT.